The source of this T cell receptor (beta chain) is a study of post-analysis software for immune sequencing data. About the study: Multiple sclerosis in the patients followed relapsing-remitting, secondary progressive and progressive-relapsing courses. Study-wide results and caveats: There was significantly lower normalized Chao1 diversity in multiple sclerosis patients than in controls. F-measure co-clustering was strong for batch-matched samples. Roughly five TRBV segments appeared more often in patients than in controls, and TRBV5-6, TRBV5-1 and TRBV20-1 were among these.

Points on this clonotype: Its antigen is unidentified.

TCR beta cDNA libraries included unique molecular identifiers. A population of roughly 1 to 11 million T cells gave rise to roughly 490,000 cDNA molecules. TCRdb redid the calling of the PCR reads with MiXCR, one entry per CDR3 protein. The sample holds 750,000 to 950,000 distinct CDR3 sequences, roughly half seen once. Germline lookup yields CDR1 SGHRS and CDR2 YFSETQ. The CDR3 loop spans 16 amino acids. The specimen sequenced was blood. This TCR was sampled from a girl aged 10-17 years with multiple sclerosis. The genes are TRBV5-1 and TRBJ2-5; TRBD1 might be the D (6 bases). The J call may be wrong; the DNA end is better matched by TRBJ2-7. The CDR3 spells CASSDGGTGTVHEQYF. DNA of the CDR3: TGCGCCAGCAGCGATGGGGGTACAGGGACGGTCCACGAGCAGTACTTC.